The TCR beta chain described here comes from a study of blood T cells in healthy people across ages. Findings of the study overall: Estimated diversity, derived from one million T cells, was regarded as an underestimate. The CMV status of each donor remained undetermined, and this could have confounded shifts in expanded clonotypes. A roughly linear fall in TCR beta diversity per million T cells was seen with increasing age.

Through a sample-barcoded 5' primer and a J-beta primer mix, a second PCR was run for roughly 6 to 11 cycles. TCRdb re-analysed the 5' RACE reads in MiXCR, keeping a single row per CDR3 protein. This table holds about 580,000 distinct CDR3 sequences, around 50% found once. PBMCs, at least 7 million per sample, were isolated. Germline V CDR1 and CDR2: SEHNR, FQNEAQ (reference sequence). Trimming took off 5 bases at V and 0 bases at J, with 10 bases between the two ends. The CDR3 has 14 amino acids. This clonotype has a handful of counts. What it binds is not known. The sample was blood. This clonotype originated in an elderly man in good health. The gene calls are TRBV7-9 and TRBJ1-2, with D unclear. The CDR3 here is CASSGELANYGYTF. DNA for the CDR3: TGTGCCAGCAGCGGGGAGTTGGCTAACTATGGCTACACCTTC.